This TCR beta chain was recorded in a study of T cell changes during pregnancy in multiple sclerosis. From germline, CDR1 is SNHLY and CDR2 FYNNEI. With 7 bases clipped from V and 6 bases from J, the junction kept 6 bases outside the gene matches. The CDR3 runs 15 residues. The assay was immunoSEQ multiplex PCR, and TCRdb's table has in-frame clones only and misses some. The sample lists over 100,000 clones, roughly 90% occurring once. The sequenced sample was peripheral blood, obtained in the third trimester of pregnancy. The rearrangement uses TRBV2 and TRBJ2-1, with 13 bases matching TRBD2. This clonotype was obtained from a female donor with multiple sclerosis, enrolled in a pregnancy study. CDR3 sequence reads: CASKPLAGGRNEQFF. For the CDR3, the DNA is TGTGCCAGCAAACCACTAGCGGGGGGGCGCAATGAGCAGTTCTTC.